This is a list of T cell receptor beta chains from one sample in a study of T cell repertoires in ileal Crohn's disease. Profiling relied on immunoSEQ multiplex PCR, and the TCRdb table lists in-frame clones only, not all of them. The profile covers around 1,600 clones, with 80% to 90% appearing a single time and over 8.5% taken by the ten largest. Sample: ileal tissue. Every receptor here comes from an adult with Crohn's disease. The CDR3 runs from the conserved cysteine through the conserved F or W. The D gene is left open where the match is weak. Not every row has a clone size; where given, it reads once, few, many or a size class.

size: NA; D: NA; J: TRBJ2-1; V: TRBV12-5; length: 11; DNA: TGTGCTAGCGCCCGGGGAAGTGAGCAGTTCTTC; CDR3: CASARGSEQFF
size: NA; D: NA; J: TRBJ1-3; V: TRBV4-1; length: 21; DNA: TGCGCCAGCAGCCAAGAGAGGACAGCCCACCTACAGTTTTACTCTGGAAACACCATATATTTT; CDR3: CASSQERTAHLQFYSGNTIYF
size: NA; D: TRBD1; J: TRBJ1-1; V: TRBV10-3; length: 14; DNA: TGTGCCATCAGTACAGGGGGCACGAACACTGAAGCTTTCTTT; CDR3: CAISTGGTNTEAFF
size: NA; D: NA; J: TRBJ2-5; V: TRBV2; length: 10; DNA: TGTGCCGCGGGGAGAGAGACCCAGTACTTC; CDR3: CAAGRETQYF
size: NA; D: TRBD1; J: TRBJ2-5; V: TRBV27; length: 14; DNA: TGTGCCAGCAGTCCTAGCCGGGACAGACAGACCCAGTACTTC; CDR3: CASSPSRDRQTQYF
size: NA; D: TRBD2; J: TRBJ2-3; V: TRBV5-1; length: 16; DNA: TGCGCCAGCAGGGGAGACGCTAGCGGGGGGACAGATACGCAGTATTTT; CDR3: CASRGDASGGTDTQYF
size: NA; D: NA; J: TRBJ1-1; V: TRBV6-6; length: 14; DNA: TGTGCCAGCAGTTACCTTCCGAGGAACACTGAAGCTTTCTTT; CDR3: CASSYLPRNTEAFF
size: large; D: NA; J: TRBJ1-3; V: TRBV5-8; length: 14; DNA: TGTGCCAGCAGCTTACAGGGATCCCTCAACACCATATATTTT; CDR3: CASSLQGSLNTIYF
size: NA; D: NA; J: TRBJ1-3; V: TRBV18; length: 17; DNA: TGTGCCAGCTCACCAAATACAGGGTTGGTTACTGGAAACACCATATATTTT; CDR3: CASSPNTGLVTGNTIYF
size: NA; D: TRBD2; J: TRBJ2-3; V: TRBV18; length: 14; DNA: TGTGCCAGCTCATCCGGCCGGGACTACGATACGCAGTATTTT; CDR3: CASSSGRDYDTQYF
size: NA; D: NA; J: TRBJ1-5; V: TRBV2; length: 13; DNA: TGTGCCAGCAAGGGGAATAGCAATCAGCCCCAGCATTTT; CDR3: CASKGNSNQPQHF
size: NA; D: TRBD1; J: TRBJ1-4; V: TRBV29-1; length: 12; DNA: TGCAGTGTGGGGGGACAGCATGAAAAACTGTTTTTT; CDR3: CSVGGQHEKLFF
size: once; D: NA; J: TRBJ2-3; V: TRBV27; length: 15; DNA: TGTGCCAGCAGAGATCACAGGGTACCCACAGATACGCAGTATTTT; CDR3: CASRDHRVPTDTQYF
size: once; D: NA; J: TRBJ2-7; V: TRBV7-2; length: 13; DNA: TGTGCCAGCAGCCTGGGGCGGAGCTACGAGCAGTACTTC; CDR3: CASSLGRSYEQYF
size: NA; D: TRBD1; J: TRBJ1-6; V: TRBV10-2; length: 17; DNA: TGCGCCAGCAGTGAGTCACAGGGGAAGGAGGGTAATTCACCCCTCCACTTT; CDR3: CASSESQGKEGNSPLHF
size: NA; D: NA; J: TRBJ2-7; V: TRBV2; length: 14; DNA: TGTGCCAGCAGTATCGACAGCGCTACGATTGAGCAGTACTTC; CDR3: CASSIDSATIEQYF
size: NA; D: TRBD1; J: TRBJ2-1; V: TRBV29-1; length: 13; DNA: TGCAGCGTTTCAGGGGGCGATTACAATGAGCAGTTCTTC; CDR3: CSVSGGDYNEQFF
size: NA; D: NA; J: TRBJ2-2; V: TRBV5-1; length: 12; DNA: TGCGCCAGCGGGAGGACCACCGGGGAGCTGTTTTTT; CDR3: CASGRTTGELFF